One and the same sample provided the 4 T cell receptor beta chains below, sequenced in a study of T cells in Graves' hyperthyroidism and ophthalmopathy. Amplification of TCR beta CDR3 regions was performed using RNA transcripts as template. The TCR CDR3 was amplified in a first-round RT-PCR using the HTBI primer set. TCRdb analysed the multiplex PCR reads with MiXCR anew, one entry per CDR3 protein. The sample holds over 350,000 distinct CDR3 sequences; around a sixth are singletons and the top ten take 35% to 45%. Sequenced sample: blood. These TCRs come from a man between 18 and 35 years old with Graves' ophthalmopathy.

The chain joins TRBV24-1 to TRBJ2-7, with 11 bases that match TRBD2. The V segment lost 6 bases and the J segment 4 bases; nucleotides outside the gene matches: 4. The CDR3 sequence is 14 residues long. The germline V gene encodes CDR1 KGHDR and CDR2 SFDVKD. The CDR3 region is CATSTSGGKYEQYF. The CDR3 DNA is TGTGCCACCAGTACTAGCGGGGGAAAGTACGAGCAGTACTTC.

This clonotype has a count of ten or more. CDR3 sequence (DNA): TGTGCCAGCAGCTTATCGGCGGGGGGAAAGACCCAGTACTTC. This gives the protein CASSLSAGGKTQYF. The V call is TRBV7-2, the J call TRBJ2-5; 8 positions match TRBD2. The ends lost 2 bases at V and 6 bases at J; junction bases unmatched: 5. The CDR3 consists of 14 residues. Germline V gene lookup returns CDR1 SGHTA and CDR2 FQGNSA. Full variable domain (outside the CDR3, taken from reference TRBV7-2 and TRBJ2-5): GAGVSQSPSNKVTEKGKDVELRCDPISGHTALYWYRQSLGQGLEFLIYFQGNSAPDKSGLPSDRFSAERTGGSVSTLTIQRTQQEDSAVYLCASSLSAGGKTQYFGPGTRLLVL.

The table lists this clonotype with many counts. CDR3 protein: CASSTDSEPDWETQYF. Here the CDR3 DNA reads TGTGCCAGCAGCACAGACTCGGAACCGGATTGGGAGACCCAGTACTTC. The chain links TRBV5-6 to TRBJ2-5; D unresolved. CDR1 is SGHDT and CDR2 is YYEEEE in the germline V gene. The germline V and J ends were trimmed by 4 bases and 5 bases, with 21 bases remaining between them. The length of the CDR3 is 16 residues.

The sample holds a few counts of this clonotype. The chain's CDR3 is CASSPPGAVSGELFF. CDR3 DNA: TGTGCCAGCTCACCACCGGGGGCGGTCAGCGGGGAGCTGTTTTTT. The V and J genes are TRBV18 and TRBJ2-2; D might be TRBD1 (6 bases). The CDR3 contains 15 residues. V was clipped by 0 bases and J by 7 bases, with 12 bases between them. Germline CDR1 reads KGHSH; CDR2 reads LQKENI.